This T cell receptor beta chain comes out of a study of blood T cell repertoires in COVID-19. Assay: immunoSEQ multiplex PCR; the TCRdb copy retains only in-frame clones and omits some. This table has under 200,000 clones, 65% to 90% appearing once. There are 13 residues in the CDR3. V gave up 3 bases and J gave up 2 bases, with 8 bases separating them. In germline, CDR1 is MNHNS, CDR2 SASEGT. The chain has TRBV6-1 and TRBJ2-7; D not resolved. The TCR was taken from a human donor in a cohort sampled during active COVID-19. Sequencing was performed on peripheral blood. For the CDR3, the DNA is TGTGCCAGCAGTGACCACGGTACCTACGAGCAGTACTTC. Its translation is CASSDHGTYEQYF.